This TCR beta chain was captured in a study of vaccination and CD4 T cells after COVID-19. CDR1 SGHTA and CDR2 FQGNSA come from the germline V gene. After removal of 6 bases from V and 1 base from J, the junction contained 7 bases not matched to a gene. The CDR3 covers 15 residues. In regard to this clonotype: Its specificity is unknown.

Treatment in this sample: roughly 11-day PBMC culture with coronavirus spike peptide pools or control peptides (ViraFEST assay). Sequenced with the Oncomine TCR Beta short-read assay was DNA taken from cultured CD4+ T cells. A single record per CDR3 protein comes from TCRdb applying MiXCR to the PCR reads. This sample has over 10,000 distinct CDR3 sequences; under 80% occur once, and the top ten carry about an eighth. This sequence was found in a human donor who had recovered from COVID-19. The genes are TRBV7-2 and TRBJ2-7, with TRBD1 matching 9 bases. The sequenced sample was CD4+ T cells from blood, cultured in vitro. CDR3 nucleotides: TGTGCCAGCAGACTTCGTGGACAGGGGTCCTACGAGCAGTACTTC. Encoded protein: CASRLRGQGSYEQYF.